Included here is one TCR beta chain sequence, with context. Its antigen remains unknown. These data belong to a study of T cells in Graves' hyperthyroidism and ophthalmopathy. Amplification yielded TCR beta CDR3 regions, with RNA transcripts as the source. The TCR CDR3 was amplified in a first-round RT-PCR using the HTBI primer set. Each CDR3 protein gets one entry after TCRdb re-called the multiplex PCR reads with MiXCR. The sample carries 700,000 to 950,000 distinct CDR3 sequences, over 35% recorded once. V was clipped by 8 bases and J by 1 base, with 3 bases between them. Germline V gene sequence: CDR1 SQVTM, CDR2 ANQGSEA. The CDR3 extends over 9 amino acids. General study results and limits: The majority of expanded thyroid clonotypes above 0.001 also appeared in blood. Ophthalmopathy was distinguished from stable hyperthyroidism by 13 V-J signatures.

Input material: blood. The chain uses TRBV29-1 and TRBJ2-7; D remains ambiguous. This sequence originates from a woman aged 40 to 50 with Graves' hyperthyroidism. CDR3 sequence: CSSSYEQYF. The CDR3 DNA reads TGCAGCTCTTCCTACGAGCAGTACTTC.